This T cell receptor beta chain was identified in a study of T-cell reconstitution after alpha-beta-depleted transplantation in children. V was trimmed by 5 bases and J by 2 bases, leaving 10 bases between them. Germline assignment: CDR1 MNHNS and CDR2 SASEGT. This CDR3 has 14 amino acids. This clonotype was picked up many times. Its antigen remains unknown. The library targeted TCRbeta and was prepared with unique molecular identifiers. TCRdb independently ran MiXCR on the PCR reads; one entry per CDR3 protein. The sample has about 290,000 distinct CDR3 sequences, over 9% seen once. Study-wide results and limits: At the one-year point after transplant, T-cell counts and TCRbeta diversity were found to come mostly from T cells that had been newly produced.

Specimen: PBMCs, collected before TCRalphabeta/CD19-depleted stem cell transplant. This TCR was sampled from a boy in the first two years of life with acute myeloid leukemia, due to receive a stem cell transplant. The chain has TRBV6-1 and TRBJ2-1, with D perhaps TRBD1 (5 bases). CDR3 region: CASSRTGPYNEQFF. The DNA for the CDR3 is TGTGCCAGCAGTAGAACAGGTCCCTACAATGAGCAGTTCTTC.